These 24 T cell receptor beta chains came from one sample sequenced in a study of cytomegalovirus exposure and HLA in healthy donors. The PCR made use of 60 Vbeta and 13 Jbeta primers. Using immunoSEQ multiplex PCR, the repertoire was profiled, and TCRdb retains in-frame clones only, with some absent. The table has roughly 120,000 clones, roughly three quarters seen once. The sample taken for sequencing was PBMCs. The receptor source for this set is a man aged 18 to 30 in good health and CMV-seronegative.

The genes are TRBV5-6 and TRBJ2-1; 7 bases agree with TRBD2. Per germline, CDR1 SGHDT and CDR2 YYEEEE. This CDR3 is built from 16 residues. The junction had 7 bases not matched to a gene; V was cut back by 4 bases and J by 0 bases. The CDR3 DNA follows: TGTGCCAGCAGCCTTCACGGGGGGAGCTCCTACAATGAGCAGTTCTTC. This gives the protein CASSLHGGSSYNEQFF.

This rearrangement joins TRBV5-1 to TRBJ2-1, with 9 bases identical to TRBD2. There are 14 residues in the CDR3. J gave up 5 bases and V 4 bases, and 4 bases lay outside the gene matches. Germline V gene sequence: CDR1 SGHRS, CDR2 YFSETQ. The CDR3 nucleotides read TGCGCCAGCAGCGGGACTAGCCGTAACAATGAGCAGTTCTTC. Translated: CASSGTSRNNEQFF. The whole variable domain, filled in from reference TRBV5-1 and TRBJ2-1, reads KAGVTQTPRYLIKTRGQQVTLSCSPISGHRSVSWYQQTPGQGLQFLFEYFSETQRNKGNFPGRFSGRQFSNSRSEMNVSTLELGDSALYLCASSGTSRNNEQFFGPGTRLTVL.

This chain connects TRBV14 to TRBJ2-4, with D possibly being TRBD1 (5 bases). Germline loops: CDR1 SGHDN, CDR2 FVKESK. Trimming took 4 bases from V and 8 from J, leaving 18 bases between them. The CDR3 runs to 15 residues. Here the CDR3 reads CASSRQGVSGHIQYF. CDR3 in DNA: TGTGCCAGCAGCCGACAAGGGGTGTCGGGTCACATTCAGTACTTC.

The chain links TRBV28 to TRBJ1-5, with a weak D call TRBD1 (6 bases). Germline CDR1 and CDR2: MDHEN and SYDVKM. V lost 8 bases and J lost 2, with 13 bases in between. The CDR3 runs to 14 residues. CDR3 sequence (DNA): TGTGCCAGCCCCGGGGACACTCGCAATCAGCCCCAGCATTTT. As protein: CASPGDTRNQPQHF.

The V call is TRBV11-3, the J call TRBJ2-3, with 7 bases matching TRBD2. The germline V gene has CDR1 SGHNT and CDR2 YENEEA. V was clipped by 5 bases and J by 2 bases; unmatched bases: 10. CDR3 size: 16 residues. CDR3 nucleotides: TGTGCCAGCAGCCCCGGGTCTAGCGGATCCACAGATACGCAGTATTTT. Protein: CASSPGSSGSTDTQYF.

The rearrangement joins TRBV7-6 to TRBJ2-7; perhaps TRBD2 as D (5 bases). The germline V gene encodes CDR1 SGHVS and CDR2 FNYEAQ. The CDR3 is made up of 15 amino acids. Deletions cut 4 bases from V and 2 bases from J, with 15 bases between. The chain's CDR3 is CASSSDGNSAYEQYF. CDR3 DNA: TGTGCCAGCAGCTCGGACGGGAATTCTGCCTACGAGCAGTACTTC.

The chain links TRBV7-2 to TRBJ2-5; TRBD1 is a possible D gene (6 bases). The CDR3 consists of 14 residues. The V and J ends lost 2 bases and 7 bases respectively, with 14 bases between them. Per the germline V gene, CDR1 is SGHTA and CDR2 is FQGNSA. The CDR3 region has the DNA TGTGCCAGCAGCTTACCCCACAGGGCGAGGACCCAGTACTTC. Amino acid sequence: CASSLPHRARTQYF.

V and J are TRBV27 and TRBJ2-1, with D perhaps matching TRBD2 (5 bases). The CDR3 has 16 amino acids. Germline V gene sequence: CDR1 MNHEY, CDR2 SMNVEV (reference sequence). Trimming shortened V by 5 bases and J by 1 base, and 15 bases separated the two germline ends. CDR3 sequence: CASSPTARGSYNEQFF. CDR3 nucleotide sequence: TGTGCCAGCAGTCCCACTGCCCGGGGTTCCTACAATGAGCAGTTCTTC.

The V and J genes are TRBV5-1 and TRBJ2-1; D may be TRBD2 (5 bases). Trimming shortened V by 3 bases and J by 6 bases, and 10 bases separated the two germline ends. CDR1 and CDR2 from the germline V gene are SGHRS and YFSETQ. There are 13 residues in the CDR3. CDR3 in amino acids: CASSWASINEQFF. The CDR3 coding sequence is TGCGCCAGCAGCTGGGCTAGCATCAATGAGCAGTTCTTC.

The chain is built from TRBV7-6 and TRBJ2-7; 9 bases map to TRBD1. CDR1 is SGHVS, CDR2 FNYEAQ, per germline. This CDR3 comprises 13 residues. V was pared by 5 bases and J by 6 bases, with 5 bases of the junction left unmatched. The CDR3 region has the DNA TGTGCCAGCAGCCTACTGACAGGGGGCGAGCAGTACGTC. Amino acids: CASSLLTGGEQYV.

The chain employs TRBV5-6 and TRBJ2-7; perhaps TRBD1 as D (6 bases). Trimming shortened V by 0 bases and J by 0 bases, and 10 bases separated the two germline ends. Germline loops: CDR1 SGHDT, CDR2 YYEEEE. The CDR3 has 15 amino acids. CDR3 coding DNA: TGTGCCAGCAGCTTGGGGACAGTTTACTCCTACGAGCAGTACTTC. Translating it yields CASSLGTVYSYEQYF.

The chain links TRBV2 to TRBJ2-7, with a possible D match to TRBD2 (6 bases). Germline-derived CDR1 and CDR2 are SNHLY and FYNNEI. This CDR3 is built from 12 residues. V lost 7 bases to trimming and J lost 7 bases, with 14 bases between them. CDR3 residues: CASKEGRNEQYV. Written as DNA, the CDR3 is TGTGCCAGCAAGGAGGGAAGGAATGAGCAGTACGTC.

This clone was counted a few times. The chain has TRBV6-5 and TRBJ2-7; D is perhaps TRBD1 (5 bases). V lost 4 bases, J lost 6 bases, and 13 bases lay in between. CDR3 length: 13 amino acids. Germline V gene sequence: CDR1 MNHEY, CDR2 SVGAGI. The CDR3 loop is CASSLEAGIEQYF. Here the CDR3 DNA reads TGTGCCAGCAGTTTAGAAGCAGGGATCGAGCAGTACTTC.

The gene calls are TRBV7-7 and TRBJ2-5; 9 nucleotides agree with TRBD2. The CDR3 spans 14 residues. CDR1 is SSHAT, CDR2 FNYEAQ, per germline (reference sequence). With 4 bases clipped from V and 5 bases from J, the junction kept 5 bases outside the gene matches. The CDR3 sequence: CASSSSGVGETQYF. Here the CDR3 DNA reads TGTGCCAGCAGCTCTAGCGGGGTGGGGGAGACCCAGTACTTC.

This chain links TRBV4-2 with TRBJ1-4; 10 nucleotides align to TRBD1. After removal of 3 bases from V and 0 bases from J, the junction contained 10 bases not matched to a gene. The germline CDR1 and CDR2 sequences are LGHNA and YNFKEQ. CDR3 size: 19 residues. CDR3 coding DNA: TGTGCCAGCAGCCAGGGGACAGGGGCCAATTCTGCAACTAATGAAAAACTGTTTTTT. It is translated as CASSQGTGANSATNEKLFF.

In this sample, this clone turned up once. The V call is TRBV4-1, the J call TRBJ2-5, with 7 nucleotides matching TRBD1. Trimming took 4 bases from V and 5 from J; bases not matched to a gene: 10. The CDR3 extends over 15 amino acids. Per the germline V gene, CDR1 is MGHRA and CDR2 is YSYEKL. DNA for the CDR3: TGCGCCAGCAGCCGTACAGGGGCGGGCGGGGAGACCCAGTACTTC. This translates into CASSRTGAGGETQYF.

The chain uses TRBV7-3 and TRBJ2-3; 13 bases are a match to TRBD2. J was trimmed by 2 bases and V by 5 bases; bases with no gene match: 7. CDR1 and CDR2 (germline): SGHTA, FQGTGA. This CDR3 spans 17 amino acids. Written as DNA, the CDR3 is TGTGCCAGCAGCAACACGGGACTAGCGGGACCCACAGATACGCAGTATTTT. Translated: CASSNTGLAGPTDTQYF.

This chain uses TRBV5-5 with TRBJ2-1; 12 bases fit TRBD2. CDR3 length: 15 amino acids. Germline V gives CDR1 SGHKS, CDR2 YYEKEE (reference sequence). The V segment lost 6 bases and the J segment 3 bases; nucleotides outside the gene matches: 4. The CDR3 region is CASTLAGGIYNEQFF. The DNA of the CDR3 is TGTGCCAGCACGCTAGCGGGAGGGATCTACAATGAGCAGTTCTTC.

This chain links TRBV4-1 with TRBJ2-3; D is unresolved. Trimming shortened V by 0 bases and J by 0 bases, and 10 bases separated the two germline ends. Germline CDR1 reads MGHRA; CDR2 reads YSYEKL. The CDR3 is 16 residues long. The CDR3 region is CASSQDRFASTDTQYF. As DNA, the CDR3 is TGCGCCAGCAGCCAAGACAGGTTCGCTAGCACAGATACGCAGTATTTT.

This chain uses TRBV27 with TRBJ1-4, with 10 bases matching TRBD1. CDR1 and CDR2 from the germline V gene are MNHEY and SMNVEV (reference sequence). J gave up 5 bases and V 6 bases, and 3 bases lay outside the gene matches. The CDR3 totals 14 residues. Here the CDR3 reads CASRKTGGNEKLFF. The CDR3 DNA follows: TGTGCCAGCAGAAAGACAGGGGGCAATGAAAAACTGTTTTTT.

V usage is TRBV27 and J usage is TRBJ1-2, with 11 bases lining up with TRBD1. From germline, CDR1 is MNHEY and CDR2 SMNVEV (reference sequence). The CDR3 loop spans 16 amino acids. Germline trimming cut 6 bases from V and 8 bases from J; bases unmatched to any gene: 14. CDR3 sequence (DNA): TGTGCCAGCAGGGGCCTTGGGACAGGGGGGTTCGGGGGCTACACCTTC. Translating it yields CASRGLGTGGFGGYTF.

The J gene is TRBJ2-1, the V gene TRBV18; D not certain. The CDR3 consists of 13 residues. CDR1 KGHSH and CDR2 LQKENI come from the germline V gene. V dropped 3 bases and J dropped 5 bases, with 8 bases sitting between them. The CDR3, as DNA: TGTGCCAGCTCACCGAGCAGGAACAATGAGCAGTTCTTC. Translation gives CASSPSRNNEQFF.

The CDR3 protein is CASSVRLDSTDTQYF. The CDR3 nucleotides are TGTGCCAGCAGCGTTCGACTAGACAGCACAGATACGCAGTATTTT. V usage is TRBV9 and J usage is TRBJ2-3, with D maybe TRBD2 (6 bases). The CDR3 consists of 15 residues. Germline loops: CDR1 SGDLS, CDR2 YYNGEE. V was cut by 2 bases and J by 0 bases, with 10 bases left in between.

This clone has a handful of counts. The J gene is TRBJ1-3, the V gene TRBV6-1; unclear D gene. The CDR3 totals 15 residues. Germline V lookup: CDR1 MNHNS, CDR2 SASEGT. Trimming left V 3 bases short and J 0 bases short, with 9 bases between. CDR3 coding DNA: TGTGCCAGCAGTGAGGCATATTACTCTGGAAACACCATATATTTT. Translation: CASSEAYYSGNTIYF.